Included here is one T cell receptor (beta chain) sequence, with context. Its antigen remains unidentified. Unique molecular identifiers featured in each of the TCR beta cDNA libraries. TCRdb redid the calling of the PCR reads with MiXCR, one entry per CDR3 protein. The table records about 540,000 distinct CDR3 sequences, around 31% of them present only once. This sample was included in a study of post-analysis software for immune sequencing data. Findings of the study overall: Relative to controls, patients had five TRBV segments at higher frequency, with TRBV5-6, TRBV5-1 and TRBV20-1 among these.

CDR1 SGDLS and CDR2 YYNGEE come from the germline V gene. Trimming took 2 bases from V and 5 from J; bases not matched to a gene: 8. The CDR3 contains 15 residues. This rearrangement joins TRBV9 to TRBJ2-5, with 8 bases matching TRBD2. Sequenced material: blood. This clonotype was sampled from a girl aged 2-17 years with multiple sclerosis. As DNA, the CDR3 is TGTGCCAGCAGCGTTGACCGGGGGGGCTGGGAGACCCAGTACTTC. It is translated as CASSVDRGGWETQYF. The entire variable domain, with the rest obtained from reference TRBV9 and TRBJ2-5, is as follows: DSGVTQTPKHLITATGQRVTLRCSPRSGDLSVYWYQQSLDQGLQFLIQYYNGEERAKGNILERFSAQQFPDLHSELNLSSLELGDSALYFCASSVDRGGWETQYFGPGTRLLVL.